This T cell receptor (beta chain) was identified in a study of T cells in Graves' hyperthyroidism and ophthalmopathy. The hyperthyroidism patients had all been newly diagnosed, and their disease duration was under 2 months. Their ages ranged from 18 to 65 years. Germline loops: CDR1 MNHNS, CDR2 SASEGT. J gave up 4 bases and V 5 bases, and 3 bases lay outside the gene matches. This CDR3 has 14 amino acids. Amplification yielded TCR beta CDR3 regions, with RNA transcripts as the source. HTBI primers were employed in a first-round RT-PCR of the TCR CDR3. TCRdb fed the multiplex PCR reads into MiXCR, producing one record per CDR3 protein. The sample contains 300,000 to 450,000 distinct CDR3 sequences, about 15% of which appear only once.

The V call is TRBV6-1, the J call TRBJ1-2; 11 nucleotides agree with TRBD1. What was sequenced was blood. This receptor was obtained from a woman in her sixties with Graves' hyperthyroidism. This CDR3 reads CASSRTGGFYGYTF. Here the CDR3 DNA reads TGTGCCAGCAGTCGGACAGGGGGCTTCTATGGCTACACCTTC.